This T cell receptor (beta chain) originates from a study of Graves' ophthalmopathy and Graves' hyperthyroidism. Study-wide context: Prior to any treatment, peripheral blood was collected at the time of initial diagnosis. Overall study results and limits: The 13-signature model separated ophthalmopathy from stable hyperthyroidism at approximately 91% sensitivity and nearly 83% specificity.

Disease in donors with ophthalmopathy had moderate-to-severe activity, CAS ≥3, NOSPECS ≥4 and under 3 months' duration. Using RNA transcripts, the TCR beta CDR3 regions were amplified. A first-round RT-PCR used HTBI primers, followed by a second-round multiplex PCR. TCRdb analysed the multiplex PCR reads with MiXCR anew, one entry per CDR3 protein. The table includes hundreds of thousands of distinct CDR3 sequences, roughly 39% detected once. About this clonotype itself: Antigen specificity is unknown.

The sample was peripheral blood. This clonotype was sampled from an adult man with Graves' ophthalmopathy.

CDR3 nucleotide sequence: TGTGCCACCAGTGATCCTAATTTGGGAGTTAATGAAAAACTGTTTTTT. Its translation is CATSDPNLGVNEKLFF. This chain links TRBV24-1 with TRBJ1-4; D remains unclear. The CDR3 consists of 16 residues. The V and J ends lost 3 bases and 4 bases respectively, with 14 bases between them. Germline values: CDR1 KGHDR, CDR2 SFDVKD.